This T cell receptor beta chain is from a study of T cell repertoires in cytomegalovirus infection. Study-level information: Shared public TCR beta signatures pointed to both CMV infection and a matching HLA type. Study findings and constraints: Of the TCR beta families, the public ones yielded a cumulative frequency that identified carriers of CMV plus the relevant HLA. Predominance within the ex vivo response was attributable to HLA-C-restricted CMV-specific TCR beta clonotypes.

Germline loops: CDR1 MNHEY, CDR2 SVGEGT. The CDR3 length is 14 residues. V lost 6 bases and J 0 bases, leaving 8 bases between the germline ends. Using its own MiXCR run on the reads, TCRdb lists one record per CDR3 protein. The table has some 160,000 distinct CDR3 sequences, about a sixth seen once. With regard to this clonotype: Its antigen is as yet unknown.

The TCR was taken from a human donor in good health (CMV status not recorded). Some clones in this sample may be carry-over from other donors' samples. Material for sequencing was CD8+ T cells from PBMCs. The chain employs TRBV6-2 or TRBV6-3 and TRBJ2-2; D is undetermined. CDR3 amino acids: CASSVSANTGELFF. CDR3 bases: TGTGCCAGCAGCGTCTCGGCGAACACCGGGGAGCTGTTTTTT.